This record concerns one TCR beta chain sequence. The entry originates in a study of blood T cell repertoires in COVID-19. Study context: T cells, B-cell-depleted T cells, or PBMCs provided the cDNA or gDNA that served as material.

Under the authors' procedure: Scientists estimated how many nucleated cells there were by amplifying reference gene primers. The repertoire was sequenced with immunoSEQ multiplex PCR; TCRdb's copy has only in-frame clones and lacks some. D and trimming come from the DNA, and the V and J calls and clone size come from that table. The table includes 35,000 to 50,000 clones, approximately 82% detected once. The V and J ends lost 3 bases and 5 bases respectively, with 8 bases between them. This CDR3 spans 13 amino acids. Germline V gives CDR1 SNHLY, CDR2 FYNNEI. What was sequenced was peripheral blood. The clonotype originates from an elderly woman with acute or convalescent COVID-19. J is TRBJ1-3 and V is TRBV2; TRBD1 might be the D (6 bases). The CDR3 protein is CASSDRGRNTIYF. The CDR3 nucleotides read TGTGCCAGCAGTGACAGGGGCAGAAACACCATATATTTT. Together with reference TRBV2 and TRBJ1-3, the CDR3 gives the full variable domain: EPEVTQTPSHQVTQMGQEVILRCVPISNHLYFYWYRQILGQKVEFLVSFYNNEISEKSEIFDDQFSVERPDGSNFTLKIRSTKLEDSAMYFCASSDRGRNTIYFGEGSWLTVV.